The text below deals with one TCR beta chain. Its antigen is currently unknown. The data belong to a study of Graves' ophthalmopathy and Graves' hyperthyroidism. The study excluded patients with other autoimmune diseases, uncontrolled infections, pregnancy or lactation. Symptoms, serum thyroxine and TRAb, thyroid ultrasound, and orbital computed tomography formed the diagnostic basis. Study-level points and caveats: Researchers report that a 13-signature model separated ophthalmopathy from stable hyperthyroidism, posting roughly 90% sensitivity and 75% to 84% specificity. This model predicted ophthalmopathy progression (sensitivity roughly 64%, specificity 72.22%).

The authors amplified TCR beta CDR3 regions, and they did so from RNA transcripts for repertoire sequencing. RT-PCR in the first round used HTBI primers; a second-round multiplex PCR followed. TCRdb re-analysed the multiplex PCR reads in MiXCR, keeping a single row per CDR3 protein. The data contain over a million distinct CDR3 sequences, less than 45% of them singletons. The TCR sequence derives from an adult man with Graves' hyperthyroidism. Input material: peripheral blood or thyroid tissue (not recorded which).

The CDR3 DNA follows: TGTGCCATCAGTGACGGACAGGGGGGGACTGGGACTGAAGCTTTCTTT. Translated, it gives CAISDGQGGTGTEAFF. This sequence joins TRBV10-3 and TRBJ1-1, with 10 bases lining up with TRBD1. The J segment lost 5 bases and the V segment lost 3 bases, leaving 9 bases of the junction unmatched. Germline V CDR1 and CDR2: ENHRY, SYGVKD. This CDR3 is built from 16 residues.